This T cell receptor (beta chain) is drawn from a study of blood T cell repertoires in COVID-19 (dated by TCRdb to 2018 to 2020). Regarding the research as a whole: Samples covering the acute and convalescent phases of COVID-19 were provided by collaborators in the United States, Italy and Spain. The prospective study material was composed of cDNA or gDNA derived from T cells, B-cell-depleted T cells, or PBMCs. The dataset comprised deeply sampled blood TCRbeta repertoires from subjects exposed to, actively infected with, or recovered from COVID-19. A freely available public database, intended as a resource for researchers studying the immune response to SARS-CoV-2, is where the repertoires were released. Samples came from the ongoing ImmuneRACE study (first 160 participants) plus 1,254 subjects from 6 global collaborators. The sample metadata nearly always contained a de-identified subject ID, COVID-19 status, age in years and sex. HLA class I and class II types, where available, came from metadata supplied by the sample provider rather than from assay-based typing.

Whole blood was collected in K2EDTA tubes by collaborating institutions according to the institutions' own protocols. For TCRbeta analysis, collaborator samples were shipped as frozen whole blood, as isolated PBMCs, or as DNA extracted from either sample type. What the research found in general, with its limitations: The quantity of clinical and demographic metadata differed by source and by participant and was supplied without curation.

TCRbeta CDR3 regions were amplified from genomic DNA by means of the immunoSEQ Assay, a bias-controlled multiplex PCR. Regarding the original processing steps: Nucleated cell counts per sample were estimated from amplification of reference gene primers within the assay. Sequence reads were collapsed and filtered to measure the absolute abundance of every unique TCRbeta CDR3 rearrangement. For each sample, productive Simpson clonality was calculated as the square root of Simpson's diversity index over productive rearrangements. The clones in this table, taken by TCRdb from immuneACCESS, are in-frame only. Not every clone is retained; where verified, under half of the shortfall comes from an unresolved V gene, and the cause of the rest is unknown. V and J calls and clone size are copied from that table; D and trimming were computed from the DNA. The sample table shows under 80,000 clones, and around 87% are seen once. The ten largest clones represent more than 0.9% of the sample.

The germline V end is reduced by 5 bases and the J end by 4 bases; junction bases left unmatched: 15. The CDR3, cysteine through phenylalanine, is 17 amino acids long. Solely the CDR3 DNA is kept, with 51 bases framed from the first base. The germline V gene supplies CDR1 SGHVS and CDR2 FQNEAQ. Worth noting for this clone: Its target antigen remains unknown. The record has no base qualities; no much larger clone is one base away.

The material sequenced was peripheral blood. The rearranged segments are TRBV7-8 and TRBJ2-7, and 9 junction bases match TRBD1. The clonotype comes from a man aged 70-80 years with acute or convalescent COVID-19. The DNA is TGTGCCAGCAGCCCTGGGACAGGGTGGTTGCTGGGGTACGAGCAGTACTTC. It codes for CASSPGTGWLLGYEQYF.